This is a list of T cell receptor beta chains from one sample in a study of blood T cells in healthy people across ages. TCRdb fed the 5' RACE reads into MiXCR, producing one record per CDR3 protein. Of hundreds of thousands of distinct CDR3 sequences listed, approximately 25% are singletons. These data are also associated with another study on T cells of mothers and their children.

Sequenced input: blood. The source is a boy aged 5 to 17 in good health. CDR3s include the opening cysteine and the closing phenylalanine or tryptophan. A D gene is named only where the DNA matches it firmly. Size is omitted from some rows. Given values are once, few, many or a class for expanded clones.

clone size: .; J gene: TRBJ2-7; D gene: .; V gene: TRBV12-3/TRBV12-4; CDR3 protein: CASSFSTEGYEQYF; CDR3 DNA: TGTGCCAGCAGTTTCTCAACGGAAGGCTACGAGCAGTACTTC
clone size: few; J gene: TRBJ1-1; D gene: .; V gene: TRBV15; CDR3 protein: CATSRTANTEAFF; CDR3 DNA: TGTGCCACCAGCAGGACAGCGAACACTGAAGCTTTCTTT
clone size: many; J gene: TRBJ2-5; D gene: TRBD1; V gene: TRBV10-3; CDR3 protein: CATRQGGETQYF; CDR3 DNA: TGTGCCACCCGACAGGGTGGAGAGACCCAGTACTTC
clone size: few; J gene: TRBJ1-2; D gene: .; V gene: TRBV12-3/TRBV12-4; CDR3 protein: CASGGNYGYTF; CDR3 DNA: TGTGCCAGCGGGGGGAACTATGGCTACACCTTC
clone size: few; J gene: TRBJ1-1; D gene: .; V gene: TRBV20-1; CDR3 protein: CSAPLGLEAFF; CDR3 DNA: TGCAGTGCCCCGCTTGGTCTCGAAGCTTTCTTT
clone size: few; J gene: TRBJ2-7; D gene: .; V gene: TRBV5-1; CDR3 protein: CASSLGDGSSSYEQYF; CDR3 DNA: TGCGCCAGCAGCTTGGGGGACGGGTCAAGCTCCTACGAGCAGTACTTC
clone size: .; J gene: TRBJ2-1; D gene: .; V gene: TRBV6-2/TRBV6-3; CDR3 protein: CASSNRVRDEQFF; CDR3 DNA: TGTGCCAGCAGTAACAGGGTAAGGGATGAGCAGTTCTTC
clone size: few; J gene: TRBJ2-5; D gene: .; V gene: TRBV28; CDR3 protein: CASRGKSQQTQYF; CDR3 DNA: TGTGCCAGCAGGGGGAAGTCCCAGCAGACCCAGTACTTC
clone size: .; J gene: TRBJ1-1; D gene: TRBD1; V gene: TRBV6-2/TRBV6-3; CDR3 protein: CASSYGTAVAEAFF; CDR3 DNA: TGTGCCAGCAGTTATGGGACAGCAGTTGCTGAAGCTTTCTTT
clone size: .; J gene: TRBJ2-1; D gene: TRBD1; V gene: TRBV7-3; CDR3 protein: CASSFRDRGSNEQFF; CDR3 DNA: TGTGCCAGCAGCTTCCGAGACAGGGGGAGCAATGAGCAGTTCTTC
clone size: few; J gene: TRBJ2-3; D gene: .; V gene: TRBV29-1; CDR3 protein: CSVVLSTDTQYF; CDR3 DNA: TGCAGCGTTGTGCTAAGCACAGATACGCAGTATTTT
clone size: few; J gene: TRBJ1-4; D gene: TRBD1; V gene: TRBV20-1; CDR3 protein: CSARDGQGNEKLFF; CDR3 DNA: TGCAGTGCTAGAGACGGACAGGGCAATGAAAAACTGTTTTTT
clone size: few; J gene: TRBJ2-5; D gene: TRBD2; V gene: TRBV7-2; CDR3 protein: CASSLVDSGVETQYF; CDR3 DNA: TGTGCCAGCAGCTTAGTAGATAGCGGGGTAGAGACCCAGTACTTC
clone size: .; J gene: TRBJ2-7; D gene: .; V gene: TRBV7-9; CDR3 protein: CASSSSGFGQYF; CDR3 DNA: TGTGCCAGCAGCTCTTCAGGGTTCGGGCAGTACTTC
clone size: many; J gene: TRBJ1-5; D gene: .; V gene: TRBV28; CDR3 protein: CASSSDRFYNQPQHF; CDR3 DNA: TGTGCCAGCAGTTCCGACCGATTCTACAATCAGCCCCAGCATTTT
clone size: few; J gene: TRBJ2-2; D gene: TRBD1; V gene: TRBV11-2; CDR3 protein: CASSRRDRGRRELFF; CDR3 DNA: TGTGCCAGCAGCCGCCGGGACAGGGGTCGAAGGGAGCTGTTTTTT
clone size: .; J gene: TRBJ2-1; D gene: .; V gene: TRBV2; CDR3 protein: CASTELRLDNEQFF; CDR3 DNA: TGTGCCAGCACCGAACTGCGGCTAGACAATGAGCAGTTCTTC
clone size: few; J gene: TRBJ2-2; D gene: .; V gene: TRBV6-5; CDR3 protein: CASSPATGELFF; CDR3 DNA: TGTGCCAGCAGTCCCGCCACCGGGGAGCTGTTTTTT
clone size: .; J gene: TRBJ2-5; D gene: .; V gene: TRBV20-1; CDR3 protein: CSAITQETQYF; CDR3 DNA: TGCAGTGCAATAACGCAAGAGACCCAGTACTTC
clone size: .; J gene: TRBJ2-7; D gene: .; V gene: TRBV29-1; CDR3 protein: CSVVGGVFYEQYF; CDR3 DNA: TGCAGCGTGGTTGGTGGGGTCTTCTACGAGCAGTACTTC
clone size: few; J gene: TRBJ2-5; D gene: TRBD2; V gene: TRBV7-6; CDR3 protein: CASSNLAGGETQYF; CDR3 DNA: TGTGCCAGCAGCAACCTGGCGGGGGGAGAGACCCAGTACTTC
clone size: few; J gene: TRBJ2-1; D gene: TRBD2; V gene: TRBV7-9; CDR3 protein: CASSPSSGGAYNEQFF; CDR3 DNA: TGTGCCAGCAGCCCGTCTAGCGGGGGGGCTTACAATGAGCAGTTCTTC
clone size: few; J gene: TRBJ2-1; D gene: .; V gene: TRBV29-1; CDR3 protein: CSVEAISGGEQFF; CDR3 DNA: TGCAGCGTTGAAGCTATTAGTGGGGGTGAGCAGTTCTTC
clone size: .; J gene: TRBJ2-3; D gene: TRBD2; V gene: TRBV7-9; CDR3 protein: CASSSIAGVTDTQYF; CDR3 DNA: TGTGCCAGCAGCTCCATAGCGGGAGTCACAGATACGCAGTATTTT
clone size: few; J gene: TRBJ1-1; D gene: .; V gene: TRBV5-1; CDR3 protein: CASSFREPHTEAFF; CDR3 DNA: TGCGCCAGCAGCTTCCGGGAACCTCACACTGAAGCTTTCTTT
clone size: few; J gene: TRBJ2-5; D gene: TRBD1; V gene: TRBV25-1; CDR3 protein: CASSTGQGLWETQYF; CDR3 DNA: TGTGCCAGCAGTACGGGACAGGGTCTTTGGGAGACCCAGTACTTC
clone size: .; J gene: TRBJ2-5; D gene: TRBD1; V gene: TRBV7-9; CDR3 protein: CASRKGQAQQTQYF; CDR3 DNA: TGTGCCAGCAGAAAGGGACAGGCCCAGCAGACCCAGTACTTC
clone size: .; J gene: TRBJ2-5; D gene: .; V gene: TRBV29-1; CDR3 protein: CSVGINQETQYF; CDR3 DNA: TGCAGCGTTGGAATAAACCAAGAGACCCAGTACTTC
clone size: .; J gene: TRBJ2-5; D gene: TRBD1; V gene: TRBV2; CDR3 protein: CASDREETQYF; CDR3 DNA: TGTGCCAGCGACAGGGAAGAGACCCAGTACTTC
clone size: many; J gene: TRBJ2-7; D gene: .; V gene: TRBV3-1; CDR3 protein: CASSQRGTYEQYF; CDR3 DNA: TGTGCCAGCAGCCAGAGGGGAACCTACGAGCAGTACTTC
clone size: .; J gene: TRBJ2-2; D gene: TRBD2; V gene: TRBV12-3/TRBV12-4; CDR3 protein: CASSSRPGGKSNTGELFF; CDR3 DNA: TGTGCCAGCAGCTCTAGACCGGGGGGGAAATCGAACACCGGGGAGCTGTTTTTT
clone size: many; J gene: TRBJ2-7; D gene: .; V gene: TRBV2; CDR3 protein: CASSELLSYEQYF; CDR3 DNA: TGTGCCAGCAGTGAGCTTCTGTCCTACGAGCAGTACTTC
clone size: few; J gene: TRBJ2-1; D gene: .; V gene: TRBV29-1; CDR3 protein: CSVPGSSYEQFF; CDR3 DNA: TGCAGCGTTCCCGGCAGTTCCTATGAGCAGTTCTTC
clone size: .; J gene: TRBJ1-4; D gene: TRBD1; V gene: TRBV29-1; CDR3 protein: CSARQGYEKLFF; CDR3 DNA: TGCAGCGCTCGACAGGGATACGAAAAACTGTTTTTT
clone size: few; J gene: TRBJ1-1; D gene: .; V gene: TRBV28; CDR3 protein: CASTTAGEAFF; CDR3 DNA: TGTGCCAGCACCACCGCAGGGGAAGCTTTCTTT
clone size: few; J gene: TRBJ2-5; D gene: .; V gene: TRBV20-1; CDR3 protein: CSVGGTDRSDETQYF; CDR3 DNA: TGCAGTGTTGGCGGGACAGATAGGAGCGACGAGACCCAGTACTTC
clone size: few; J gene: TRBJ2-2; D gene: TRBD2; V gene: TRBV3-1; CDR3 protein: CASSSASGSIPGELFF; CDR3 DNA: TGTGCCAGCAGCAGTGCTAGCGGGAGTATCCCCGGGGAGCTGTTTTTT
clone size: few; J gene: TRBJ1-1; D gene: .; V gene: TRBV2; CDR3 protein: CASSENEPVFTEAFF; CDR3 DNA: TGTGCCAGCAGTGAGAATGAACCAGTCTTCACTGAAGCTTTCTTT
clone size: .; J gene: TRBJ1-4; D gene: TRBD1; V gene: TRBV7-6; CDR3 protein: CASSLEVDRGFGKLFF; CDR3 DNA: TGTGCCAGCAGCCTGGAAGTCGACAGGGGGTTTGGAAAACTGTTTTTT
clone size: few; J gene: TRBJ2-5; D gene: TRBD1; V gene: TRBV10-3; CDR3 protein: CAISEQGSQETQYF; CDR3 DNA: TGTGCCATCAGCGAACAGGGGAGCCAAGAGACCCAGTACTTC
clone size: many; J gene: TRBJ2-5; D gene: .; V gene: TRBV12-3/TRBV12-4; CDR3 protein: CASSLWGAETQYF; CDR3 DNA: TGTGCCAGCAGTTTATGGGGGGCAGAGACCCAGTACTTC
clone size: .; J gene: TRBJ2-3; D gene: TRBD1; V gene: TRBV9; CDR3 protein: CASSDRDRSTDTQYF; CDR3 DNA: TGTGCCAGCAGCGATCGGGACAGGAGCACAGATACGCAGTATTTT
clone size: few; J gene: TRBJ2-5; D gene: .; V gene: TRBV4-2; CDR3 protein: CASTPSRGPETQYF; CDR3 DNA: TGTGCCAGCACCCCTTCACGCGGGCCAGAGACCCAGTACTTC
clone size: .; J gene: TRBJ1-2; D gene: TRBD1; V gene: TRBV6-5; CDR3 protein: CASSYTLPGQGSVYAF; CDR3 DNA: TGTGCCAGCAGTTACACACTTCCGGGACAGGGAAGTGTTTATGCCTTC
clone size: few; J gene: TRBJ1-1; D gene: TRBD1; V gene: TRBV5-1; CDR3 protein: CASSFTGGTAEAFF; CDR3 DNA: TGCGCCAGCAGCTTCACAGGGGGAACGGCTGAAGCTTTCTTT
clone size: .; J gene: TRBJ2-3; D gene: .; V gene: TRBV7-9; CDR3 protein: CASSLARVEQWDTQYF; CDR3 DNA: TGTGCCAGCAGCTTAGCCCGGGTAGAACAATGGGATACGCAGTATTTT
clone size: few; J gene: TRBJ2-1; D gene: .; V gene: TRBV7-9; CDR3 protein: CASSLGYAAPEQFF; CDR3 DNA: TGTGCCAGCAGCTTAGGTTATGCGGCTCCTGAGCAGTTCTTC
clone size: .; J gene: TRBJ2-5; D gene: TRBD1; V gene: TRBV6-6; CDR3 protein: CASSTKTGGLETQYF; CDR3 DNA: TGTGCCAGCAGTACTAAGACAGGGGGCCTCGAGACCCAGTACTTC